This T cell receptor beta chain was recovered during a study of T cell responses to AZD1222 COVID-19 vaccine. Study outcomes and limitations: Sampling that yielded the repertoires occurred only after the peak T cell response. Reports say nearly half of spike-specific TCRs go after unmutated variant regions. Spike-specific TCR breadth and depth grew following two AZD1222 doses.

The count of this clone is one. Antigen: not known. The V end lost 1 base, the J end lost 7 bases, and 11 bases lay between the germline ends. The CDR3 consists of 14 residues. Germline CDR1 is MNHEY and CDR2 is SMNVEV (reference sequence). Assay: immunoSEQ multiplex PCR; the TCRdb copy retains only in-frame clones and omits some. Of roughly 120,000 clones listed, around 90% are singletons. The sequences come from peripheral blood, collected on day 0 of AZD1222 vaccination. This clonotype was obtained from an adult in good health. J is TRBJ1-5 and V is TRBV27; tentative D call: TRBD1 (5 bases). CDR3: CASSLWGGEQPQHF. DNA for the CDR3: TGTGCCAGCAGTTTATGGGGGGGGGAACAGCCCCAGCATTTT.